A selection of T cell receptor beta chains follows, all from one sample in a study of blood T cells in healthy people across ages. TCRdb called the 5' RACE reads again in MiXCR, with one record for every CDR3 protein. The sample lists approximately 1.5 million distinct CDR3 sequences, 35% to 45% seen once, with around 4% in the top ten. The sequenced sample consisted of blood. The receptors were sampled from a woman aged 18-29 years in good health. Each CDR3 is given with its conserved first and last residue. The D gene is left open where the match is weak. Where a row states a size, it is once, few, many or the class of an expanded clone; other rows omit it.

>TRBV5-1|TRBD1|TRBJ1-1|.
CASSQRQGKETEAFF
TGCGCCAGCAGCCAAAGACAGGGGAAGGAAACTGAAGCTTTCTTT
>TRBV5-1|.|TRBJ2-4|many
CASSFRPGTLGNIQYF
TGCGCCAGCAGCTTCCGCCCAGGGACCTTGGGAAACATTCAGTACTTC
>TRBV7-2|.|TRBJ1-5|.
CASSLDGRWNQPQHF
TGTGCCAGCAGCTTAGACGGCAGGTGGAATCAGCCCCAGCATTTT
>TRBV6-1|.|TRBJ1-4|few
CASSEAVLLLGDEKLFF
TGTGCCAGCAGTGAAGCGGTTCTACTCCTTGGGGATGAAAAACTGTTTTTT
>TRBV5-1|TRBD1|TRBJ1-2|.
CASSFMTGYGYTF
TGCGCCAGCAGCTTTATGACAGGGTATGGCTACACCTTC
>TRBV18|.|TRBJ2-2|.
CASSPRNPNTGELFF
TGTGCCAGCTCACCGCGCAATCCGAACACCGGGGAGCTGTTTTTT
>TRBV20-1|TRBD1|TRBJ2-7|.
CSARDLSGTGSYYEQYF
TGCAGTGCTAGAGATTTGTCGGGGACAGGGTCTTACTACGAGCAGTACTTC
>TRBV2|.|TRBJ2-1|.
CASRPASSCNEQFF
TGTGCCAGCAGGCCCGCGAGCTCCTGCAATGAGCAGTTCTTC
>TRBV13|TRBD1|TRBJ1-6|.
CANSSDRVYGSPLHF
TGTGCCAACAGCTCGGACAGGGTATATGGGTCACCCCTCCACTTT
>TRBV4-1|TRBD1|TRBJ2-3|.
CASSQDPTGYSNQPQYF
TGCGCCAGCAGCCAAGATCCGACAGGGTATAGCAATCAGCCCCAGTATTTT
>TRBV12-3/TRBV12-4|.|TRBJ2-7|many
CASSPPRGRAYEQYF
TGTGCCAGCAGTCCGCCCCGAGGCCGAGCCTACGAGCAGTACTTC
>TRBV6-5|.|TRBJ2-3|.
CASSYYSTDTQYF
TGTGCCAGCAGTTACTACAGCACAGATACGCAGTATTTT
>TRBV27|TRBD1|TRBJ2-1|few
CASSIVWAGGNEQFF
TGTGCCAGCAGTATAGTCTGGGCAGGGGGTAACGAGCAGTTCTTC
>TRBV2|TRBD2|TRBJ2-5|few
CASRTTREQYF
TGTGCCAGCAGGACTACGCGGGAGCAGTACTTC
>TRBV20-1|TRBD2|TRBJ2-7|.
CSAAAGEPYEQYF
TGCAGTGCCGCGGCGGGGGAGCCCTACGAGCAGTACTTC
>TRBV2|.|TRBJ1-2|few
CASSEGGRGYGYTF
TGTGCCAGCAGTGAAGGGGGGCGCGGGTATGGCTACACCTTC
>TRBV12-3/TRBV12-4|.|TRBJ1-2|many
CASSLTSPKDDGYTF
TGTGCCAGCAGTTTGACCAGCCCGAAGGACGATGGCTACACCTTC
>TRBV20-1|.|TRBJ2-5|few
CSAEASPYYNEQYF
TGCAGCGCTGAAGCTAGTCCTTACTACAATGAGCAGTACTTC